These T cell receptor beta chains were read from a single sample in a study of cytomegalovirus exposure and HLA in healthy donors. Sequencing used immunoSEQ multiplex PCR; TCRdb keeps in-frame clones, though not all of them. The table shows some 200,000 clones, with 79% occurring only once. The source material was PBMCs. Receptors originate from a woman aged 45-65 years in good health and CMV-seronegative. The CDR3 runs from the conserved cysteine through the conserved F or W. A D gene is named only where the DNA matches it firmly. Clone size is stated in some rows and not others, as once, few, many or a class when expanded.

clone_size | d_call | j_call | v_call | cdr3_aa | cdr3_nt
- | - | TRBJ1-1 | TRBV15 | CATSRDRVRMGSEAFF | TGTGCCACCAGCAGAGATCGAGTGCGAATGGGCTCTGAAGCTTTCTTT
- | TRBD1 | TRBJ1-5 | TRBV27 | CASSLDSRDSKNSNQPQHF | TGTGCCAGCAGTTTAGACTCCCGGGACAGTAAAAATAGCAATCAGCCCCAGCATTTT
- | - | TRBJ2-3 | TRBV15 | CATSRDQASGATDTQYF | TGTGCCACCAGCAGAGATCAGGCCAGCGGCGCCACAGATACGCAGTATTTT
- | - | TRBJ2-5 | TRBV28 | CASRGLDQETQYF | TGTGCCAGCAGGGGACTCGATCAAGAGACCCAGTACTTC
few | - | TRBJ1-1 | TRBV6-5 | CASSLQLNTEAFF | TGTGCCAGCAGCCTACAGCTGAACACTGAAGCTTTCTTT
once | - | TRBJ1-5 | TRBV28 | CASSLSKNQPQHF | TGTGCCAGCAGTTTGAGTAAAAATCAGCCCCAGCATTTT
few | TRBD2 | TRBJ2-2 | TRBV19 | CASTPTSGVLTGELFF | TGTGCCAGTACCCCGACTAGCGGGGTCCTCACCGGGGAGCTGTTTTTT
- | TRBD1 | TRBJ1-3 | TRBV6-6 | CASSREWDRAGNTIYF | TGTGCCAGCAGCCGAGAATGGGACAGGGCTGGAAACACCATATATTTT
once | TRBD2 | TRBJ2-1 | TRBV4-2 | CASSQDFGLAGVNEQFF | TGTGCCAGCAGCCAAGATTTCGGGCTAGCGGGAGTTAATGAGCAGTTCTTC
few | TRBD1 | TRBJ1-2 | TRBV19 | CASISAPWTGVDGYTF | TGTGCCAGTATATCTGCCCCATGGACAGGGGTGGATGGCTACACCTTC
- | - | TRBJ1-2 | TRBV9 | CASSVGPISFGYTF | TGTGCCAGCAGCGTGGGCCCGATATCCTTCGGCTACACCTTC
- | TRBD1 | TRBJ1-6 | TRBV5-4 | CASRGQGPSSYNSPLHF | TGTGCCAGCCGAGGACAGGGGCCCAGCTCCTATAATTCACCCCTCCACTTT
- | TRBD1 | TRBJ2-2 | TRBV6-5 | CASRLGQGTTGELFF | TGTGCCAGCAGACTAGGACAGGGGACCACCGGGGAGCTGTTTTTT
once | - | TRBJ1-1 | TRBV15 | CATSSGIHTEAFF | TGTGCCACCAGCAGCGGGATTCACACTGAAGCTTTCTTT
- | TRBD2 | TRBJ2-3 | TRBV5-1 | CASSQTGTSGIDTQYF | TGCGCCAGCAGCCAAACCGGGACTAGCGGGATAGATACGCAGTATTTT
- | TRBD1 | TRBJ1-6 | TRBV10-2 | CASSATGQRKDSPLHF | TGCGCCAGCAGTGCCACGGGACAGAGAAAAGATTCACCCCTCCACTTT